The rows below give T cell receptor beta chains drawn from one sample of a study of blood T cell repertoires in COVID-19. TCRdb's copy holds only in-frame clones and misses some; the assay was immunoSEQ multiplex PCR. Of roughly 100,000 clones in the sample, around 86% were seen once. The specimen was peripheral blood. These receptors were taken from a middle-aged man with acute or convalescent COVID-19. The CDR3 runs from the conserved cysteine through the conserved F or W. D genes are given only for firm matches. Clone size, where shown, is once, few, many, or a class for clones that have expanded.

size,J,D,V,CDR3,DNA
.,TRBJ2-1,TRBD2,TRBV5-1,CASSLGGETSGREQFF,TGCGCCAGCAGCTTGGGGGGAGAGACTAGCGGGAGAGAGCAGTTCTTC
.,TRBJ2-2,TRBD2,TRBV6-5,CASRTGGTGELFF,TGTGCCAGCAGAACGGGGGGCACCGGGGAGCTGTTTTTT
.,TRBJ2-7,TRBD1,TRBV7-2,CASSPWTGGAEQYF,TGTGCCAGCAGCCCTTGGACAGGGGGCGCCGAGCAGTACTTC
.,TRBJ1-5,TRBD1,TRBV5-1,CASSPRAIQGHHSNQPQHF,TGCGCCAGCAGCCCCCGGGCCATACAGGGGCACCATAGCAATCAGCCCCAGCATTTT
once,TRBJ1-5,TRBD1,TRBV9,CASGEGARQPQHF,TGTGCCAGTGGAGAGGGGGCGCGTCAGCCCCAGCATTTT
once,TRBJ2-3,TRBD2,TRBV7-6,CASSLAGGSGRVPDTQYF,TGTGCCAGCAGCTTAGCTGGCGGGAGCGGGAGGGTCCCAGATACGCAGTATTTT
.,TRBJ1-5,.,TRBV28,CASSPPGEHQPQHF,TGTGCCAGCAGCCCGCCCGGGGAGCATCAGCCCCAGCATTTT
.,TRBJ2-2,.,TRBV7-3,CASSFGRANTGELFF,TGTGCCAGCAGCTTTGGTCGGGCGAACACCGGGGAGCTGTTTTTT
.,TRBJ1-5,.,TRBV19,CASSIAIRNQPQHF,TGTGCCAGTAGTATAGCTATTCGGAATCAGCCCCAGCATTTT
.,TRBJ1-2,.,TRBV30,CAWADRMLGAGGYGYTF,TGTGCCTGGGCTGATAGAATGTTGGGGGCTGGAGGTTACGGCTACACCTTC
.,TRBJ1-2,.,TRBV5-6,CASSLANIGQYYGYTF,TGTGCCAGCAGCTTGGCCAACATCGGACAGTACTATGGCTACACCTTC
.,TRBJ2-7,TRBD1,TRBV19,CASSRSQRTGPYEQYF,TGTGCCAGTAGTAGATCACAACGGACAGGGCCCTACGAGCAGTACTTC
.,TRBJ2-4,.,TRBV9,CASSVGESKNIQYF,TGTGCCAGCAGCGTGGGAGAGAGCAAAAACATTCAGTACTTC
few,TRBJ2-7,TRBD2,TRBV19,CASSWTSGSFEQYF,TGTGCCAGTAGTTGGACTAGCGGGAGTTTCGAGCAGTACTTC
.,TRBJ1-1,.,TRBV6-4,CASGKTANTEAFF,TGTGCCAGCGGTAAGACAGCGAACACTGAAGCTTTCTTT
.,TRBJ2-5,.,TRBV9,CASSVFGQLQETQYF,TGTGCCAGCAGCGTATTTGGACAACTCCAAGAGACCCAGTACTTC
.,TRBJ2-7,.,TRBV7-2,CASSLAEAYEQYF,TGTGCCAGCAGCTTAGCGGAGGCCTACGAGCAGTACTTC
.,TRBJ1-5,.,TRBV18,CASSPSVGGSGQPQHF,TGTGCCAGCTCACCCTCAGTAGGGGGTTCGGGTCAGCCCCAGCATTTT
.,TRBJ2-5,TRBD1,TRBV7-9,CASSIGQGGQETQYF,TGTGCCAGCAGCATTGGACAGGGGGGCCAAGAGACCCAGTACTTC
.,TRBJ1-2,TRBD1,TRBV12-3/TRBV12-4,CASSQTGNGYTF,TGTGCCAGCAGCCAGACAGGGAATGGCTACACCTTC
.,TRBJ2-1,TRBD2,TRBV29-1,CSVSGGASDEQFF,TGCAGCGTCAGCGGGGGGGCCTCGGATGAGCAGTTCTTC
.,TRBJ1-2,TRBD1,TRBV27,CASSPRVGQGKTSYGYTF,TGTGCCAGCAGTCCTCGAGTAGGACAGGGCAAAACGTCTTATGGCTACACCTTC
.,TRBJ2-7,TRBD2,TRBV7-9,CASSPPGVAGVNEQYF,TGTGCCAGCAGCCCCCCCGGAGTAGCGGGAGTAAACGAGCAGTACTTC
.,TRBJ1-1,.,TRBV29-1,CSVEEGANTEAFF,TGCAGCGTTGAAGAAGGGGCGAACACTGAAGCTTTCTTT
.,TRBJ2-4,TRBD2,TRBV30,CAWSVRRLAGLAKNIQYF,TGTGCCTGGAGTGTACGTCGACTAGCGGGGCTAGCCAAAAACATTCAGTACTTC
.,TRBJ1-1,.,TRBV30,CAWSPNSNTEAFF,TGTGCCTGGAGTCCAAATTCGAACACTGAAGCTTTCTTT
once,TRBJ1-1,.,TRBV9,CASSAAEGTEAFF,TGTGCCAGCAGCGCCGCCGAGGGCACTGAAGCTTTCTTT
.,TRBJ1-1,TRBD1,TRBV5-6,CASSSTDRGWTEAFF,TGTGCCAGCAGCTCTACGGACAGGGGGTGGACTGAAGCTTTCTTT
.,TRBJ1-6,.,TRBV3-1/TRBV3-2,CASSQERPNSPLHF,TGTGCCAGCAGCCAAGAGAGGCCTAATTCACCCCTCCACTTT
.,TRBJ2-6,.,TRBV5-4,CASSLLLVGGTELFANVLTF,TGTGCCAGCAGCTTGCTTTTAGTTGGCGGGACCGAACTCTTCGCCAACGTCCTGACTTTC
few,TRBJ1-2,.,TRBV28,CASSLPKTGSNYGYTF,TGTGCCAGCAGTTTACCCAAGACAGGATCAAACTATGGCTACACCTTC
.,TRBJ2-6,.,TRBV7-3,CASSLGQLSGANVLTF,TGTGCCAGCAGCTTAGGACAGCTCTCTGGGGCCAACGTCCTGACTTTC
.,TRBJ2-7,.,TRBV7-9,CASSSTYEQYF,TGTGCCAGCAGCTCCACCTACGAGCAGTACTTC
.,TRBJ2-5,TRBD1,TRBV7-7,CASSSTGTGAETQYF,TGTGCTAGCAGCAGCACCGGGACAGGGGCAGAGACCCAGTACTTC
few,TRBJ1-2,.,TRBV2,CASSEADSYGYTF,TGTGCCAGCAGTGAAGCGGACAGCTATGGCTACACCTTC
.,TRBJ2-6,.,TRBV7-7,CASSSRVSGANVLTF,TGTGCTAGCAGCTCTAGAGTCTCTGGGGCCAACGTCCTGACTTTC
once,TRBJ2-5,.,TRBV24-1,CATSAYSPASGETQYF,TGTGCCACCAGTGCCTATTCCCCAGCGAGTGGAGAGACCCAGTACTTC
.,TRBJ2-2,TRBD2,TRBV13,CASRFGTRNTGELFF,TGTGCCAGCAGATTCGGGACTAGAAACACCGGGGAGCTGTTTTTT
.,TRBJ2-7,TRBD2,TRBV25-1,CASTPSGDSEQYF,TGTGCCAGCACCCCTAGCGGGGACTCCGAGCAGTACTTC
.,TRBJ1-2,.,TRBV9,CASSVAGSRGYGYTF,TGTGCCAGCAGCGTAGCCGGATCTAGAGGCTATGGCTACACCTTC
.,TRBJ2-2,TRBD1,TRBV24-1,CATSAKRQGPTTGELFF,TGTGCCACCAGTGCCAAACGACAGGGTCCGACCACCGGGGAGCTGTTTTTT
.,TRBJ1-2,.,TRBV9,CASSVGQQLYGYTF,TGTGCCAGCAGCGTAGGACAGCAATTGTATGGCTACACCTTC
few,TRBJ1-2,.,TRBV6-2/TRBV6-3,CASSYSEVSVRGYTF,TGTGCCAGCAGTTACTCTGAGGTGTCAGTTCGGGGCTACACCTTC
.,TRBJ1-4,.,TRBV30,CAWRRQGMGEKLFF,TGTGCCTGGAGACGGCAGGGAATGGGTGAAAAACTGTTTTTT
.,TRBJ1-2,.,TRBV28,CASSLGGSTLNGYTF,TGTGCCAGCAGTTTAGGGGGCAGTACACTAAATGGCTACACCTTC